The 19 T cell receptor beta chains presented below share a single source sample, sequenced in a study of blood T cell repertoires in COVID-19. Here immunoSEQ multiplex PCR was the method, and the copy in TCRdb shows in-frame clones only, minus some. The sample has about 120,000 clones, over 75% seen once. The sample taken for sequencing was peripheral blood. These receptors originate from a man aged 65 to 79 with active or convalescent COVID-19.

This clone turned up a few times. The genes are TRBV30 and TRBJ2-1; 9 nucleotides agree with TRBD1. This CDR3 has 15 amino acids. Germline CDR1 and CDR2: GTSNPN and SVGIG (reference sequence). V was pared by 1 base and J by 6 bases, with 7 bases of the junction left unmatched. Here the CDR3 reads CAWSDRDRVSNEQFF. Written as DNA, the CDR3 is TGTGCCTGGAGTGACCGGGACAGGGTGTCCAATGAGCAGTTCTTC.

The CDR3 spells CASSERGGYSNQPQHF. DNA of the CDR3: TGTGCCAGCAGTGAAAGGGGGGGCTATAGCAATCAGCCCCAGCATTTT. The chain couples TRBV6-1 to TRBJ1-5; tentatively, D is TRBD1 (6 bases). Germline CDR1 and CDR2: MNHNS and SASEGT. CDR3 size: 16 residues. V was cut by 2 bases and J by 0 bases, with 11 bases left in between.

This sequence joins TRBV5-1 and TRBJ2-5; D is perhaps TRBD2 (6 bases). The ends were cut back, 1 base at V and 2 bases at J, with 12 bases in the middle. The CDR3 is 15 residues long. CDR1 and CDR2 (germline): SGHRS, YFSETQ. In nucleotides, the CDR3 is TGCGCCAGCAGCTTGTGGGGGGACCTACAAGAGACCCAGTACTTC. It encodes CASSLWGDLQETQYF.

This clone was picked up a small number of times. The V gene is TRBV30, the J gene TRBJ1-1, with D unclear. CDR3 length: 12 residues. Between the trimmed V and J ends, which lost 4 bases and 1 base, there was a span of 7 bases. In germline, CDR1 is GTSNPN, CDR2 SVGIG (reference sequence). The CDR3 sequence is CAWIRGNTEAFF. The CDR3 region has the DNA TGTGCCTGGATAAGAGGGAACACTGAAGCTTTCTTT.

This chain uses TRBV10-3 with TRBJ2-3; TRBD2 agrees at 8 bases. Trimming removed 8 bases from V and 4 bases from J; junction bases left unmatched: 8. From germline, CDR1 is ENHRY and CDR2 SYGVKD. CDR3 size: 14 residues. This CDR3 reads CAIAAGTRADTQYF. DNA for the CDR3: TGTGCCATCGCAGCCGGGACTAGGGCAGATACGCAGTATTTT.

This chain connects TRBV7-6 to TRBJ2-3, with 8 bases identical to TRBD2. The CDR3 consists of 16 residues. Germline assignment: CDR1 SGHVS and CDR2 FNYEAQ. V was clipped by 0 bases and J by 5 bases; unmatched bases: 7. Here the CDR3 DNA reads TGTGCCAGCAGCTTAGCCGGAGCGGGAGTCAGAGATACGCAGTATTTT. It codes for CASSLAGAGVRDTQYF.

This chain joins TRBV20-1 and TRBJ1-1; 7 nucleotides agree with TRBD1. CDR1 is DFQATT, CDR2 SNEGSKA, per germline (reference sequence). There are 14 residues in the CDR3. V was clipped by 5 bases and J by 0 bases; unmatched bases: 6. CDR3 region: CSAGETGLNTEAFF. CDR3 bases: TGCAGTGCTGGTGAGACAGGGCTGAACACTGAAGCTTTCTTT.

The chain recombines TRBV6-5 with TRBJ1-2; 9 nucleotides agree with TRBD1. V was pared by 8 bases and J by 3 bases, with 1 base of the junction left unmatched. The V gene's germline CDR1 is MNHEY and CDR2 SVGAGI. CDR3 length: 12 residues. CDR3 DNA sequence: TGTGCCAGCGGGACAGGGTACTATGGCTACACCTTC. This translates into CASGTGYYGYTF.

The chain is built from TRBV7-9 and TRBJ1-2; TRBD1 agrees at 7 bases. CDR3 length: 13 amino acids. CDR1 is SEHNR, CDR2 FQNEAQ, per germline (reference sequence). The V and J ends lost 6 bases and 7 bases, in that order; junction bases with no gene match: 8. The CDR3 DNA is TGTGCCAGCAGACCCGACAGGGTAATTGGCTACACCTTC. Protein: CASRPDRVIGYTF.

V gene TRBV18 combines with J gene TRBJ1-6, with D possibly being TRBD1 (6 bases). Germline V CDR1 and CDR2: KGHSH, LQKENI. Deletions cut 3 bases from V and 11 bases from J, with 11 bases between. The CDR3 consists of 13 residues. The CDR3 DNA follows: TGTGCCAGCTCACCTCCACAGGGAGCACCCCTCCACTTT. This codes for CASSPPQGAPLHF.

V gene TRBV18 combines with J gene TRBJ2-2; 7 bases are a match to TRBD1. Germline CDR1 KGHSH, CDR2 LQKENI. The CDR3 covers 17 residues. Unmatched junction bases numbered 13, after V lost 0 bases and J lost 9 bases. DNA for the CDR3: TGTGCCAGCTCACCACCGAATCAGGGGGAATTAAACCGGGAGCTGTTTTTT. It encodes CASSPPNQGELNRELFF.

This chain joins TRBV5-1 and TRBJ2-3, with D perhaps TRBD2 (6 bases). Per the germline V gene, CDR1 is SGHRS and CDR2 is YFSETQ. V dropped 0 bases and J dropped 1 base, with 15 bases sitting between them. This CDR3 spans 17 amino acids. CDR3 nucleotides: TGCGCCAGCAGCTTGGAAGGTAGCGGAGCGGGCACAGATACGCAGTATTTT. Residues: CASSLEGSGAGTDTQYF.

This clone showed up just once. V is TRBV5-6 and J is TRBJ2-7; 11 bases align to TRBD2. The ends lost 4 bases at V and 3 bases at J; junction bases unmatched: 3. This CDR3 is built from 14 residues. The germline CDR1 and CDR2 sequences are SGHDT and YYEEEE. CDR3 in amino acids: CASSPGLAGYEQYF. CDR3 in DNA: TGTGCCAGCAGCCCTGGACTAGCGGGCTACGAGCAGTACTTC.

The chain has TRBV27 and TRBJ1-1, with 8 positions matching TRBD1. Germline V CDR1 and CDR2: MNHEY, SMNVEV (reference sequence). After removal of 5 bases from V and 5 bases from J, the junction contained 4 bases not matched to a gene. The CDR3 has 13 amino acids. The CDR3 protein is CASSLTGETEAFF. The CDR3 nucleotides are TGTGCCAGCAGTCTGACAGGGGAGACTGAAGCTTTCTTT.

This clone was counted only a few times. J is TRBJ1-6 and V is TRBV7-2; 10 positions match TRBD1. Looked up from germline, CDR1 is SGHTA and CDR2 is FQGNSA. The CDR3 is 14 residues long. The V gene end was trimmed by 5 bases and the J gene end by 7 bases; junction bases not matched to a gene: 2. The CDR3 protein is CASSTGQGNSPLHF. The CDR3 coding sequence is TGTGCCAGCAGCACGGGACAGGGGAATTCACCCCTCCACTTT. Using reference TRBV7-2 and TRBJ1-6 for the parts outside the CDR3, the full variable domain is GAGVSQSPSNKVTEKGKDVELRCDPISGHTALYWYRQSLGQGLEFLIYFQGNSAPDKSGLPSDRFSAERTGGSVSTLTIQRTQQEDSAVYLCASSTGQGNSPLHFGNGTRLTVT.

CDR3 sequence (DNA): TGTGCCAGCTCACCCCCGGGACAGGGGCCTTACAATGAGCAGTTCTTC. It translates to CASSPPGQGPYNEQFF. This chain links TRBV18 with TRBJ2-1; 10 bases line up with TRBD1. This CDR3 is built from 16 residues. The junction had 6 bases not matched to a gene; V was cut back by 3 bases and J by 4 bases. CDR1 KGHSH and CDR2 LQKENI come from the germline V gene.

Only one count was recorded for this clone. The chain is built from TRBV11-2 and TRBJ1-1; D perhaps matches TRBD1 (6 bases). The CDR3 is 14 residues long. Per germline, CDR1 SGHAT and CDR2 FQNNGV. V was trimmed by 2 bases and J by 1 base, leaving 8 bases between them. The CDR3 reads CASSLIRGNTEAFF. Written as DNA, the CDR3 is TGTGCCAGCAGCTTAATCAGGGGGAACACTGAAGCTTTCTTT.

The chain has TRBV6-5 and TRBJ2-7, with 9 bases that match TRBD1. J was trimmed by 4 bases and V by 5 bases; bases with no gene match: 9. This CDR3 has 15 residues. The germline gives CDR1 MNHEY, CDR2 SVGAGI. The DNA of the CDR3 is TGTGCCAGCAGTACGGCCTCCGGGACAGGGTACGAGCAGTACTTC. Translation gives CASSTASGTGYEQYF.

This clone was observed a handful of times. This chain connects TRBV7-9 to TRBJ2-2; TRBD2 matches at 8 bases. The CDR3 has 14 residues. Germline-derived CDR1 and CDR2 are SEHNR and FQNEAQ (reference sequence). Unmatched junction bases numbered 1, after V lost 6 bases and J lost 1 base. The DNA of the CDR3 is TGTGCCAGCAGAAGCGGGGGGAACACCGGGGAGCTGTTTTTT. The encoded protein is CASRSGGNTGELFF.